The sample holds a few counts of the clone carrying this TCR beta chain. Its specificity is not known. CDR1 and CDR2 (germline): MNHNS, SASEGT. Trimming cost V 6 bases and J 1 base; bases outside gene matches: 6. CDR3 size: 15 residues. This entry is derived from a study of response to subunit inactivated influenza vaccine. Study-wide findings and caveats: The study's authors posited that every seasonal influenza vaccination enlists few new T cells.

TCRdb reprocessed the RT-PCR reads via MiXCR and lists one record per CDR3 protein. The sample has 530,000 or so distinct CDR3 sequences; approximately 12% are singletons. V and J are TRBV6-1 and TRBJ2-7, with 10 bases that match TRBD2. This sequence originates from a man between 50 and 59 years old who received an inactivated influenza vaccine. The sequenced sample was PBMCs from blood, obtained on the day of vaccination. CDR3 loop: CASSETSGESYEQYF. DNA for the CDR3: TGTGCCAGCAGCGAAACTAGCGGGGAATCCTACGAGCAGTACTTC.